This record concerns one T cell receptor (beta chain) sequence. The PCR contained 60 Vbeta and 13 Jbeta primers. Sequencing used immunoSEQ multiplex PCR; TCRdb keeps in-frame clones, though not all of them. The sample has some 140,000 clones, around 85% seen once; the top ten hold approximately 8.8%. This specimen belongs to a study of cytomegalovirus exposure and HLA in healthy donors. V dropped 4 bases and J dropped 3 bases, with 12 bases sitting between them. The CDR3 totals 14 residues. Germline V gene lookup returns CDR1 SEHNR and CDR2 FQNEAQ (reference sequence). This chain links TRBV7-9 with TRBJ1-2, with D uncertain. This receptor was obtained from a woman aged 50 to 60 in good health and CMV-seropositive. Sequences were obtained from PBMCs. CDR3 DNA sequence: TGTGCCAGCAGCTCCAGTCCCACCTACTATGGCTACACCTTC. Protein product: CASSSSPTYYGYTF.